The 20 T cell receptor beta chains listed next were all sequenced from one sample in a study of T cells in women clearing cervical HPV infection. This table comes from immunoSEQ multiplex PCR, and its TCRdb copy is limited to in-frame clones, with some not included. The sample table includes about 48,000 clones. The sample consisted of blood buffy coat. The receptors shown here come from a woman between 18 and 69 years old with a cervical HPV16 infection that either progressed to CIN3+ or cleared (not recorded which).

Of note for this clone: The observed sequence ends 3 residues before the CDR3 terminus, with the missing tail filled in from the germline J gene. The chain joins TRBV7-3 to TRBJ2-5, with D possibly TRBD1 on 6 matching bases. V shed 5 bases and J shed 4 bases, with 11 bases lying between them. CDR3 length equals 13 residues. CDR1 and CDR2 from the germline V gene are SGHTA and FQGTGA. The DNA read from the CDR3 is TGTGCCAGCAGCCCACTAGGGGGAGAGACC. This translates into CASSPLGGET. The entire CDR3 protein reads CASSPLGGETQYF.

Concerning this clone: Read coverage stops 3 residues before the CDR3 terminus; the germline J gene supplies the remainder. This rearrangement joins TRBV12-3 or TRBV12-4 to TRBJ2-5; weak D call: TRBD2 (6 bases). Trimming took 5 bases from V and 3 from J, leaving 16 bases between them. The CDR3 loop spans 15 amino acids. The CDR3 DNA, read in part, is TGTGCCAGCAGTCCCCTCGTGGGGGGAAAAGAGACC. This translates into CASSPLVGGKET. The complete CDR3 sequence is CASSPLVGGKETQYF.

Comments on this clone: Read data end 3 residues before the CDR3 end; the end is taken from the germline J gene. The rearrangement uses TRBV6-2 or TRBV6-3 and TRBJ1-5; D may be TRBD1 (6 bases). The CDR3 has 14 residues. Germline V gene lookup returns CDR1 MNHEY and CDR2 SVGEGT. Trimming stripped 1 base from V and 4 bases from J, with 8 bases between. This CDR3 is CASSYLQGNQPQHF. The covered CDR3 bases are TGTGCCAGCAGTTACTTACAGGGAAATCAGCCC.

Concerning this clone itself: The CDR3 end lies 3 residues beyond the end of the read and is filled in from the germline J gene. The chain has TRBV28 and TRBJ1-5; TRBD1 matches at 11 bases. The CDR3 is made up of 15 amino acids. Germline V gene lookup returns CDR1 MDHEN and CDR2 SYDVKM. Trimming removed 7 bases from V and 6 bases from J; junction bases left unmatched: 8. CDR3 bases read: TGTGCCAGCACCCGTCCCGGGACAGGGGGTCAGCCC. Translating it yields CASTRPGTGGQP. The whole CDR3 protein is CASTRPGTGGQPQHF.

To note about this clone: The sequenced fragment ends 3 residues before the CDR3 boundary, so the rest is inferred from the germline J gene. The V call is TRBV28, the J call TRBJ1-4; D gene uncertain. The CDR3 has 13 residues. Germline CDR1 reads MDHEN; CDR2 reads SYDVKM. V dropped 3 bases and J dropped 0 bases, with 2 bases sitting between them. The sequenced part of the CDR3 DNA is TGTGCCAGCAGTTTCGCAACTAATGAAAAA. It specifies CASSFATNEK. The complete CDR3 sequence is CASSFATNEKLFF.

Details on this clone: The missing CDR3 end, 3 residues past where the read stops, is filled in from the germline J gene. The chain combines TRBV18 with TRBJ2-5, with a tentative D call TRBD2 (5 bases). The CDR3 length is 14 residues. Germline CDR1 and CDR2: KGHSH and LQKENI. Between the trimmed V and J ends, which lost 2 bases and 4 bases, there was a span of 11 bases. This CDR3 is CASSPRTRGETQYF. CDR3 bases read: TGTGCCAGCTCACCAAGGACCCGGGGAGAGACC. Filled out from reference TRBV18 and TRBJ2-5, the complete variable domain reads NAGVMQNPRHLVRRRGQEARLRCSPMKGHSHVYWYRQLPEEGLKFMVYLQKENIIDESGMPKERFSAEFPKEGPSILRIQQVVRGDSAAYFCASSPRTRGETQYFGPGTRLLVL.

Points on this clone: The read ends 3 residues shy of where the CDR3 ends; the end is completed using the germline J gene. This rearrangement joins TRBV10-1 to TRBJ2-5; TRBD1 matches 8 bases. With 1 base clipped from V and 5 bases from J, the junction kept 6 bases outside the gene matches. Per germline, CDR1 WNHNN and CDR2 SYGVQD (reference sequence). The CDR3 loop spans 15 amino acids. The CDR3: CASSELAGGFETQYF. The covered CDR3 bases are TGCGCCAGCAGTGAGTTAGCAGGGGGCTTCGAGACC.

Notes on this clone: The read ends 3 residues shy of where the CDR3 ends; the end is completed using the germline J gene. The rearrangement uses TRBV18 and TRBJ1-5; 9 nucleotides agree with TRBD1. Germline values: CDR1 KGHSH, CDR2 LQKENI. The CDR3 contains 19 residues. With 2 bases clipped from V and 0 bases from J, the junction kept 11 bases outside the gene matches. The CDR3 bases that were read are TGTGCCAGCTCACCAAATGGCCGGGACAGGGTGGTTAGCAATCAGCCC. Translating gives CASSPNGRDRVVSNQP. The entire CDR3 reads CASSPNGRDRVVSNQPQHF.

The part of the CDR3 DNA that was read is TGTGCCAGCTCACCTTGGGACTGGAGGTAC. Protein product: CASSPWDWRY. In full, the CDR3 reads CASSPWDWRYAFF. The chain is built from TRBV18 and TRBJ1-1, with D maybe TRBD1 (5 bases). The read ends 3 residues shy of where the CDR3 ends; the end is completed using the germline J gene. The CDR3 is 13 amino acids. The germline CDR1 and CDR2 sequences are KGHSH and LQKENI.

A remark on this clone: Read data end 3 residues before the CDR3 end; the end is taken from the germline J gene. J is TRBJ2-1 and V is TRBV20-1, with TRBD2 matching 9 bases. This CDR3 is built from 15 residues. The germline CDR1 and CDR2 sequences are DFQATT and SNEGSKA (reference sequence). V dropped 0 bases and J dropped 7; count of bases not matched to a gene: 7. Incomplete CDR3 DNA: TGCAGTGCTAGAGACCCTAGGGCGGGGGGGAATGAG. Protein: CSARDPRAGGNE. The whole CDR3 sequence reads CSARDPRAGGNEQFF.

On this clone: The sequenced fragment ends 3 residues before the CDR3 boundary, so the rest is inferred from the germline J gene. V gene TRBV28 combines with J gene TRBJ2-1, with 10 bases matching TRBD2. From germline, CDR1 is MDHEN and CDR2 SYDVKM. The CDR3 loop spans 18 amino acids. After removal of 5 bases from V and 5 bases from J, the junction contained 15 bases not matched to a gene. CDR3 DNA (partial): TGTGCCAGCAGTACCCCCGGGAGGACTAGCGGAGGTCACAATGAG. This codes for CASSTPGRTSGGHNE. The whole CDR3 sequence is CASSTPGRTSGGHNEQFF.

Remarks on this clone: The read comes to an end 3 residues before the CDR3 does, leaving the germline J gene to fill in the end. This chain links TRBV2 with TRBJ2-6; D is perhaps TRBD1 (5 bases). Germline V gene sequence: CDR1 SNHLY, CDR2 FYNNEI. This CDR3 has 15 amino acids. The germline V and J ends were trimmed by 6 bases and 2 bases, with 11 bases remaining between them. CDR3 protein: CASSYRNPGANVLTF. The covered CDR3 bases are TGTGCCAGCAGCTACAGGAATCCTGGGGCCAACGTC.

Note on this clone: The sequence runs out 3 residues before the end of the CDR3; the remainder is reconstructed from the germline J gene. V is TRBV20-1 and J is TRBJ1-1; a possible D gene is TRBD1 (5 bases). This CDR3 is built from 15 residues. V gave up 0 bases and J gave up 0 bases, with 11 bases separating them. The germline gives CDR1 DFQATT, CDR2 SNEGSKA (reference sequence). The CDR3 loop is CSARDGHVMNTEAFF. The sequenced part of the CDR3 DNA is TGCAGTGCTAGAGACGGACACGTCATGAACACTGAA.

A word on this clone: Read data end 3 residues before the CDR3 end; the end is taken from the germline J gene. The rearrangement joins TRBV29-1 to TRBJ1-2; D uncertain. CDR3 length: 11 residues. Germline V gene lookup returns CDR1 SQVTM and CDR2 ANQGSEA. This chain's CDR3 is CSDDGGGGYTF. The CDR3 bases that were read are TGCAGCGATGACGGTGGCGGAGGC.

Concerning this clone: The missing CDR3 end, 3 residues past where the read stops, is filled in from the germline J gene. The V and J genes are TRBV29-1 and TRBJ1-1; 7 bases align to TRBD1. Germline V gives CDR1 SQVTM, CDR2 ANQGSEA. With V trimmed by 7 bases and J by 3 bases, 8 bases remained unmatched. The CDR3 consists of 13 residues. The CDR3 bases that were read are TGCAGCGCGTGCCAGGGGGATCACACTGAA. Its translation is CSACQGDHTE. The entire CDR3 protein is CSACQGDHTEAFF.

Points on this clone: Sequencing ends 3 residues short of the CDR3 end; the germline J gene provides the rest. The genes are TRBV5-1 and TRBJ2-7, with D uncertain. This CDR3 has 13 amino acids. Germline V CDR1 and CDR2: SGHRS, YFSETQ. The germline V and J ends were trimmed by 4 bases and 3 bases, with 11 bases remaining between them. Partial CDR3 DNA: TGCGCCAGCAGCACCTCAGTTGACTACGAG. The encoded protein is CASSTSVDYE. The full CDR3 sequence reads CASSTSVDYEQYF.

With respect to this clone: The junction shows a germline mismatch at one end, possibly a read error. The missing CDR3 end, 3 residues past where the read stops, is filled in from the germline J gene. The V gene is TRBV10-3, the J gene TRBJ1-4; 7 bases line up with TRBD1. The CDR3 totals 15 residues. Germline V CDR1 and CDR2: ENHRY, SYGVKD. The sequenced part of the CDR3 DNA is TGTGTCATCAGCCCACGACAGGGCGTTAATGAAAAA. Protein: CVISPRQGVNEK. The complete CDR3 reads CVISPRQGVNEKLFF.

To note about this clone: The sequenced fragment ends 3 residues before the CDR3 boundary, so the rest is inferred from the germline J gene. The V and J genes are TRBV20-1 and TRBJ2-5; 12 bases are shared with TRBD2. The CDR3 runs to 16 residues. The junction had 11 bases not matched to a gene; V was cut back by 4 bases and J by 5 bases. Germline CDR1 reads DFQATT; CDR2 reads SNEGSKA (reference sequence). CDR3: CSANPRTSGISETQYF. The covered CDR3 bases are TGCAGTGCTAACCCCCGGACTAGCGGGATCAGCGAGACC.

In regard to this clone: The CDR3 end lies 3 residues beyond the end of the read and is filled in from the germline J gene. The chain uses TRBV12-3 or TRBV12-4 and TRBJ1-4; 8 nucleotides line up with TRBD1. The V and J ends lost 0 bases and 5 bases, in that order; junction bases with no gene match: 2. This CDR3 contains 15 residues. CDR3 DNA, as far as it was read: TGTGCCAGCAGTTTAGCCAGGGGGCGGAATGAAAAA. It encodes CASSLARGRNEK. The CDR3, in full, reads CASSLARGRNEKLFF.

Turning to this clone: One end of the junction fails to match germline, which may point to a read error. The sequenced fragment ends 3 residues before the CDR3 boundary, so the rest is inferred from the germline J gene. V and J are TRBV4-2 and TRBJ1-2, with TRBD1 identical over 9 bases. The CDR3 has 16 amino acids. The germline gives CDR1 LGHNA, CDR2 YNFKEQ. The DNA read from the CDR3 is TGCGCCAGCAGCCGGGACAGGGTGGTGTCTGGCTATGGC. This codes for CASSRDRVVSGYG. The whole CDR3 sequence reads CASSRDRVVSGYGYTF.